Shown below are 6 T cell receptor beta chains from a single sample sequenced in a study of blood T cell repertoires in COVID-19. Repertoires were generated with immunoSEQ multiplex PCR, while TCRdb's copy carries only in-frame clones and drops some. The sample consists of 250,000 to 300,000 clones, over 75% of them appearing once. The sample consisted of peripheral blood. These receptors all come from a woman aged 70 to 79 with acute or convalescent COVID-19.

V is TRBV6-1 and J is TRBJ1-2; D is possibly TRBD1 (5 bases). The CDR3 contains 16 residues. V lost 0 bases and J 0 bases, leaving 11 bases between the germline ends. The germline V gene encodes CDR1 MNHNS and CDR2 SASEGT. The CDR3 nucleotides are TGTGCCAGCAGTGAAGCTAGGGGCCGGGCTAACTATGGCTACACCTTC. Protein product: CASSEARGRANYGYTF.

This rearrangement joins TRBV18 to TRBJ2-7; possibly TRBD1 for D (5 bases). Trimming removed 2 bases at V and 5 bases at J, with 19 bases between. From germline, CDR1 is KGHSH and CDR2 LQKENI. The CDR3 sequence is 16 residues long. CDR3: CASSPRLGREGNEQYF. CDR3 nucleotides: TGTGCCAGCTCACCAAGATTGGGGCGCGAAGGTAACGAGCAGTACTTC.

The CDR3 region is CASKLMRGGEETQYF. For the CDR3, the DNA is TGTGCCAGCAAGCTGATGCGGGGAGGGGAAGAGACCCAGTACTTC. The chain recombines TRBV2 with TRBJ2-5, with TRBD2 matching over 7 bases. CDR1 and CDR2 (germline): SNHLY, FYNNEI. With V trimmed by 7 bases and J by 3 bases, 11 bases remained unmatched. This CDR3 region has 15 residues.

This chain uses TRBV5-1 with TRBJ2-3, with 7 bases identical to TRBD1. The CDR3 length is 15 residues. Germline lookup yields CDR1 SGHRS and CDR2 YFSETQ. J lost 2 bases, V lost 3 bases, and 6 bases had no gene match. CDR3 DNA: TGCGCCAGCAGCTCTACAGGGGAAGTCACAGATACGCAGTATTTT. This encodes CASSSTGEVTDTQYF.

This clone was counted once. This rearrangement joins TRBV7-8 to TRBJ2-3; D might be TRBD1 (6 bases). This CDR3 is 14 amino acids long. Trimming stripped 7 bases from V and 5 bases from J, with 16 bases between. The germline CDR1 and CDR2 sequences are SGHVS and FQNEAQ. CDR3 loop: CASIYPGVGDTQYF. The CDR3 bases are TGTGCCAGCATTTACCCAGGGGTTGGAGATACGCAGTATTTT.

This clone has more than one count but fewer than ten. The CDR3 reads CASSSRGGPSYNEQFF. DNA of the CDR3: TGTGCCAGTAGTTCTCGCGGGGGGCCCTCCTACAATGAGCAGTTCTTC. The J gene is TRBJ2-1, the V gene TRBV19; 8 nucleotides match TRBD2. This CDR3 has 16 amino acids. The J segment lost 0 bases and the V segment lost 5 bases, leaving 6 bases of the junction unmatched. The germline V gene has CDR1 LNHDA and CDR2 SQIVND (reference sequence).